This TCR beta chain is from a study of T cell responses to AZD1222 COVID-19 vaccine. The study, taken as a whole, reports: Repertoires were sampled only after the peak T cell response.

Turning to this clone: Antigen unknown.

The CDR3 is 17 amino acids. Profiling relied on immunoSEQ multiplex PCR, and the TCRdb table lists in-frame clones only, not all of them. The sample includes about 150,000 clones, about 92% of them seen just once. Sequenced material: peripheral blood, taken on day 0 of AZD1222 vaccination. This TCR derives from an adult in good health. The V and J genes are TRBV21-1 and TRBJ2-1; whether TRBD2, the table's D call, matches the DNA was not checked. TRBV21-1 is an annotated pseudogene. CDR3 nucleotide sequence: TGTGCCAGCATCCCTTGCGTCTTAGCGGGAACTTACAATGAGCAGTTCTTC. Its protein product is CASIPCVLAGTYNEQFF.